The 18 T cell receptor beta chains presented below share a single source sample, sequenced in a study of human T cells and chemical hapten exposure. Time point meaning: patch test 3, about 24 weeks after DPC sensitization. Noted treatment: therapeutic diphenylcyclopropenone sensitization with weekly scalp DPC. In TCRdb, the RACE reads were re-called with MiXCR into one record per CDR3 protein. In the table there are approximately 86,000 distinct CDR3 sequences, around 9.9% of which are singletons. The sequencing used whole blood, collected in connection with sensitization to the hapten diphenylcyclopropenone (DPC). The source is a woman aged 25-40 years with alopecia areata. Some clones in this sample may be carry-over from other donors' samples.

This clonotype was seen many times. The rearrangement joins TRBV20-1 to TRBJ1-4; D is possibly TRBD1 (5 bases). Germline CDR1 and CDR2: DFQATT and SNEGSKA (reference sequence). CDR3 length: 15 amino acids. V gave up 5 bases and J gave up 1 base, with 14 bases separating them. CDR3 loop: CSAGQGAITNEKLFF. CDR3 DNA sequence: TGCAGTGCTGGTCAAGGGGCCATAACTAATGAAAAACTGTTTTTT.

The chain joins TRBV6-2 or TRBV6-3 to TRBJ2-2; D possibly corresponds to TRBD2 (5 bases). The CDR3 spans 16 residues. With 0 bases removed from V and 3 bases from J, the gap between germline ends came to 11 bases. Germline-derived CDR1 and CDR2 are MNHEY and SVGEGT. CDR3 bases: TGTGCCAGCAGTTACTCTAGCGTAGGAGACACCGGGGAGCTGTTTTTT. Amino acids: CASSYSSVGDTGELFF.

This clonotype was detected once. The J gene is TRBJ2-7, the V gene TRBV20-1, with 8 bases that match TRBD2. CDR1 is DFQATT and CDR2 is SNEGSKA in the germline V gene (reference sequence). J was trimmed by 4 bases and V by 0 bases; bases with no gene match: 5. The CDR3 spans 14 residues. CDR3 coding DNA: TGCAGTGCTAGAGACCTCCGGGGGGGTTACGAGCAGTACTTC. Protein product: CSARDLRGGYEQYF.

This clonotype was counted only a few times. The chain employs TRBV3-1 and TRBJ2-1; TRBD2 agrees at 7 bases. The CDR3 is 14 amino acids. Germline CDR1 LGHDT, CDR2 YNNKEL (reference sequence). J gave up 3 bases and V 4 bases, and 3 bases lay outside the gene matches. This chain's CDR3 is CASSLTSVYNEQFF. CDR3 nucleotide sequence: TGTGCCAGCAGCCTCACTAGCGTCTACAATGAGCAGTTCTTC.

There are many counts of this clonotype. This chain links TRBV5-4 with TRBJ2-2, with 7 bases aligning to TRBD1. Trimming removed 6 bases from V and 6 bases from J; junction bases left unmatched: 11. This CDR3 spans 15 amino acids. CDR1 and CDR2 (germline): SGHNT, YYREEE (reference sequence). CDR3 protein: CASTLETGLAGELFF. CDR3 sequence (DNA): TGTGCCAGCACCCTAGAGACAGGGTTGGCCGGGGAGCTGTTTTTT.

This clonotype has a count of ten or more. The rearrangement joins TRBV6-2 or TRBV6-3 to TRBJ1-2; possible D gene TRBD1, 6 bases. Germline V lookup: CDR1 MNHEY, CDR2 SVGEGT. The CDR3 contains 16 residues. The V gene lost 6 bases and the J gene lost 0 bases, with 17 bases spanning the gap. This CDR3 is CASSPGGAEANYGYTF. The CDR3 bases are TGTGCCAGCAGCCCTGGGGGGGCGGAAGCTAACTATGGCTACACCTTC.

This clonotype was counted only a few times. The chain combines TRBV27 with TRBJ2-1; 11 nucleotides agree with TRBD2. CDR1 is MNHEY and CDR2 is SMNVEV in the germline V gene (reference sequence). There are 16 residues in the CDR3. J lost 7 bases, V lost 5 bases, and 10 bases had no gene match. CDR3 region: CASSIQPGLAANEQFF. The CDR3 nucleotides read TGTGCCAGCAGTATTCAACCGGGACTAGCGGCAAATGAGCAGTTCTTC.

There are a few counts of this clonotype. CDR3 loop: CASPKRVGTSGRNEQFF. The CDR3 DNA sequence: TGTGCCAGCCCCAAGAGGGTCGGGACTAGCGGGAGAAATGAGCAGTTCTTC. This chain joins TRBV11-2 and TRBJ2-1; 14 bases agree with TRBD2. This CDR3 region has 17 residues. The J segment lost 7 bases and the V segment lost 8 bases, leaving 13 bases of the junction unmatched. Germline V gives CDR1 SGHAT, CDR2 FQNNGV. The full variable domain, rest sourced from reference TRBV11-2 and TRBJ2-1, is EAGVAQSPRYKIIEKRQSVAFWCNPISGHATLYWYQQILGQGPKLLIQFQNNGVVDDSQLPKDRFSAERLKGVDSTLKIQPAKLEDSAVYLCASPKRVGTSGRNEQFFGPGTRLTVL.

This clonotype was picked up a small number of times. The CDR3 coding sequence is TGTGCCAGCAGCATCACTCTAGGCCGGAGGGGGAACGAGCAGTACTTC. Translation gives CASSITLGRRGNEQYF. V is TRBV7-2 and J is TRBJ2-7, with D perhaps given as TRBD1 or TRBD2 (6 bases each). This CDR3 contains 16 residues. Trimming stripped 5 bases from V and 5 bases from J, with 22 bases between. The germline CDR1 and CDR2 sequences are SGHTA and FQGNSA.

This clonotype showed up many times. This chain joins TRBV2 and TRBJ1-2, with D possibly matching TRBD1 (5 bases). The germline gives CDR1 SNHLY, CDR2 FYNNEI. With 3 bases removed from V and 8 bases from J, the gap between germline ends came to 10 bases. The CDR3 covers 12 residues. This CDR3 is CASSDRDKGYTF. DNA for the CDR3: TGTGCCAGCAGTGACAGGGATAAAGGCTACACCTTC.

The sample holds many counts of this clonotype. Here the CDR3 DNA reads TGTGCCAGCAGCTTAGACGGGACAGGGCAAGAAAAACTGTTTTTT. Amino acids: CASSLDGTGQEKLFF. This chain links TRBV7-9 with TRBJ1-4; 9 nucleotides match TRBD1. CDR1 is SEHNR, CDR2 FQNEAQ, per germline (reference sequence). The J segment lost 8 bases and the V segment lost 1 base, leaving 5 bases of the junction unmatched. The CDR3 consists of 15 residues.

In this sample, this clonotype turned up many times. The chain links TRBV2 to TRBJ2-3, with 8 positions matching TRBD2. Per the germline V gene, CDR1 is SNHLY and CDR2 is FYNNEI. Germline trimming cut 10 bases from V and 2 bases from J; bases unmatched to any gene: 8. This CDR3 spans 14 amino acids. This CDR3 reads CATRAGAITDTQYF. CDR3 DNA sequence: TGTGCCACCCGAGCGGGGGCCATCACAGATACGCAGTATTTT.

This clonotype was counted a few times. The CDR3 nucleotides are TGCAGCACAAGGACAGGGAACACCGGGGAGCTGTTTTTT. It encodes CSTRTGNTGELFF. The gene calls are TRBV29-1 and TRBJ2-2; 7 bases are shared with TRBD1. Germline CDR1 SQVTM, CDR2 ANQGSEA. The CDR3 has 13 amino acids. The ends lost 8 bases at V and 1 base at J; junction bases unmatched: 4.

This clonotype has ten or more counts. In DNA, the CDR3 is TGCGCCAGCAGCTTTCCAGGCTCTGGAAACACCATATATTTT. Translating it yields CASSFPGSGNTIYF. The chain links TRBV5-1 to TRBJ1-3; no definite D call. The germline V gene encodes CDR1 SGHRS and CDR2 YFSETQ. This CDR3 is built from 14 residues. V gave up 2 bases and J gave up 0 bases, with 6 bases separating them. Complete variable domain (other parts from reference TRBV5-1 and TRBJ1-3): KAGVTQTPRYLIKTRGQQVTLSCSPISGHRSVSWYQQTPGQGLQFLFEYFSETQRNKGNFPGRFSGRQFSNSRSEMNVSTLELGDSALYLCASSFPGSGNTIYFGEGSWLTVV.

The rearrangement uses TRBV12-3 or TRBV12-4 and TRBJ2-7; D uncertain. The V end lost 0 bases, the J end lost 2 bases, and 5 bases lay between the germline ends. This CDR3 is built from 13 residues. CDR3 in DNA: TGTGCCAGCAGTTTAGCTTCCCCCTACGAGCAGTACTTC. It specifies CASSLASPYEQYF.

This clonotype was seen a handful of times. The chain combines TRBV11-2 with TRBJ2-3, with unresolved D. The CDR3 has 14 amino acids. V was trimmed by 1 base and J by 0 bases, leaving 5 bases between them. Germline values: CDR1 SGHAT, CDR2 FQNNGV. The CDR3 here is CASSLGGSTDTQYF. For the CDR3, the DNA is TGTGCCAGCAGCTTAGGGGGTAGCACAGATACGCAGTATTTT.

The chain combines TRBV12-3 or TRBV12-4 with TRBJ1-5; weak D call: TRBD1 (5 bases). The V end was cut by 6 bases, the J end by 4 bases, with 16 bases between. The CDR3 is made up of 15 amino acids. In nucleotides, the CDR3 is TGTGCCAGCAGCCGGGGGGTTCTTCCTAATCAGCCCCAGCATTTT. Protein product: CASSRGVLPNQPQHF.

This clonotype was recorded a few times. Compared with germline, one end of the junction differs, possibly owing to a read error. V and J are TRBV28 and TRBJ1-5; a weak D match, TRBD1 (6 bases). This CDR3 comprises 14 residues. The germline V gene encodes CDR1 MDHEN and CDR2 SYDVKM. CDR3 in amino acids: CATSLSGAGQPQHF. As DNA, the CDR3 is TGCGCCACCAGTTTATCAGGGGCAGGTCAGCCCCAGCATTTT.